This TCR beta chain was captured in a study of blood T cell repertoires in COVID-19. In the study overall: COVID-19 samples collected from the United States, Italy and Spain covered acute and convalescent phases. The cDNA or gDNA used as material had been derived from T cells, B-cell-depleted T cells, or PBMCs.

Authors' processing steps: It was from reference gene primer amplification that nucleated cell counts were estimated. Repertoires were generated with immunoSEQ multiplex PCR, while TCRdb's copy carries only in-frame clones and drops some. V, J and clone size reflect that table, while D and trimming were determined from the DNA. Seen here are about 210,000 clones, roughly nine tenths observed once, and the top ten hold around 1.2%. The source material was peripheral blood. The origin of this receptor is a man aged 25-45 years with acute or convalescent COVID-19.

CDR3 nucleotides: TGTGCCAGTAGTATACAGAACACTGAAGCTTTCTTT. Residues: CASSIQNTEAFF. The chain is built from TRBV19 and TRBJ1-1, with D unresolved. The germline V gene has CDR1 LNHDA and CDR2 SQIVND (reference sequence). The CDR3 is 12 residues long. Trimming removed 2 bases at V and 1 base at J, with 2 bases between.